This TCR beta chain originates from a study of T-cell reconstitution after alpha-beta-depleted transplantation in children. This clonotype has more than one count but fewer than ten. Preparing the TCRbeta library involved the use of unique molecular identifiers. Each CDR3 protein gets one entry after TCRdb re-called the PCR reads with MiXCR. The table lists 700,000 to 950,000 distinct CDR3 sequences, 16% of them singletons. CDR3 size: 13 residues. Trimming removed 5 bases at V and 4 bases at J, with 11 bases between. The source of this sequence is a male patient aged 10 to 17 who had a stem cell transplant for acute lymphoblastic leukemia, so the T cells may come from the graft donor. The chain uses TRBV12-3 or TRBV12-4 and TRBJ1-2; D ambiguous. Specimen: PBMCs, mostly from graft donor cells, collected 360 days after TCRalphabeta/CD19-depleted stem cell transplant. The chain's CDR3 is CASSVPWSYGYTF. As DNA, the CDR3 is TGTGCCAGCAGTGTTCCCTGGAGCTATGGCTACACCTTC.